The 29 T cell receptor beta chains presented below share a single source sample, sequenced in a study of identical twins. TCRdb itself ran the 5' RACE reads through MiXCR, one entry per CDR3 protein. The sample holds approximately 620,000 distinct CDR3 sequences, roughly 8% seen once. The sample also formed part of further work on yellow fever vaccine responses in identical twins.

Sequenced material: PBMCs. The receptors stem from a woman under 30 in good health.

The genes are TRBV24-1 and TRBJ1-1; TRBD1 aligns across 7 bases. This CDR3 is built from 16 residues. Losses at the gene ends were 5 bases for V and 5 bases for J; bases not matched to a gene: 13. Germline CDR1 reads KGHDR; CDR2 reads SFDVKD. The CDR3 DNA sequence: TGTGCCACCAGTGTACCGGGCGCAGGGGGTAGGACTGAAGCTTTCTTT. Protein: CATSVPGAGGRTEAFF.

The chain is built from TRBV11-2 and TRBJ1-1; 7 bases match TRBD1. J was trimmed by 4 bases and V by 4 bases; bases with no gene match: 6. CDR1 SGHAT and CDR2 FQNNGV come from the germline V gene. The CDR3 covers 14 residues. CDR3 DNA sequence: TGTGCCAGCAGCTCCAGGGGGGCGACCACTGAAGCTTTCTTT. Protein sequence: CASSSRGATTEAFF.

This clonotype was seen a handful of times. V is TRBV29-1 and J is TRBJ2-7; 10 nucleotides line up with TRBD2. The CDR3 loop spans 13 amino acids. Germline values: CDR1 SQVTM, CDR2 ANQGSEA. The ends lost 6 bases at V and 6 bases at J; junction bases unmatched: 8. CDR3 amino acids: CSVESLAGVEQYF. In nucleotides, the CDR3 is TGCAGCGTAGAAAGCCTAGCGGGAGTCGAGCAGTACTTC.

V is TRBV12-3 or TRBV12-4 and J is TRBJ2-7; perhaps TRBD1 as D (6 bases). The CDR3 runs to 14 residues. Trimming pared 7 bases from V and 2 bases from J, leaving 15 bases between. Here the CDR3 DNA reads TGTGCCAGCACCCTCCGGGACAAACCCTACGAGCAGTACTTC. This gives the protein CASTLRDKPYEQYF.

This clonotype came up many times. CDR3 bases: TGTGCCAGCAGCTTATGGGGTAGCGGGACCTACGAGCAGTACTTC. Protein product: CASSLWGSGTYEQYF. J is TRBJ2-7 and V is TRBV7-2; 8 nucleotides align to TRBD2. Germline V gene data show CDR1 as SGHTA and CDR2 as FQGNSA. J gave up 2 bases and V 2 bases, and 5 bases lay outside the gene matches. The CDR3 has 15 amino acids.

This clonotype was observed at least ten times. V usage is TRBV15 and J usage is TRBJ2-2; 9 positions agree with TRBD1. The junction had 6 bases not matched to a gene; V was cut back by 2 bases and J by 5 bases. Germline CDR1 and CDR2: LNHNV and YYDKDF (reference sequence). CDR3 length: 16 amino acids. The CDR3 bases are TGTGCCACCAGCAGAAACCCGGGACAGGGTACCGGGGAGCTGTTTTTT. It is translated as CATSRNPGQGTGELFF.

This clonotype was observed many times. V is TRBV6-1 and J is TRBJ2-1, with 9 nucleotides matching TRBD2. The CDR3 runs 16 residues. The V and J ends lost 2 bases and 8 bases, in that order; junction bases with no gene match: 10. The germline gives CDR1 MNHNS, CDR2 SASEGT. CDR3 sequence: CASSESGGGAFDEQFF. CDR3 nucleotides: TGTGCCAGCAGTGAAAGCGGCGGGGGGGCCTTCGATGAGCAGTTCTTC.

Regarding this clonotype: Germline and junction disagree at one end, which may indicate a read error. CDR3 sequence reads: CANSLVDNEQFF. CDR3 in DNA: TGCGCCAACAGCCTTGTCGACAATGAGCAGTTCTTC. The chain recombines TRBV4-1 with TRBJ2-1; D is unresolved. This CDR3 region has 12 residues. Germline V gives CDR1 MGHRA, CDR2 YSYEKL.

This clonotype has only a few counts. This rearrangement joins TRBV12-3 or TRBV12-4 to TRBJ2-1; 10 bases line up with TRBD2. J gave up 4 bases and V 6 bases, and 6 bases lay outside the gene matches. This CDR3 spans 15 amino acids. The CDR3 protein is CASRTLAGMYNEQFF. The CDR3 nucleotides read TGTGCCAGCAGAACACTAGCGGGGATGTACAATGAGCAGTTCTTC.

This clonotype was counted only a few times. The chain uses TRBV7-2 and TRBJ2-7; 8 bases line up with TRBD1. V was clipped by 5 bases and J by 0 bases; unmatched bases: 12. The CDR3 is 17 residues long. Germline assignment: CDR1 SGHTA and CDR2 FQGNSA. CDR3 DNA: TGTGCCAGCAGCCACCGTCGGACAGGGTATAGCTCCTACGAGCAGTACTTC. Protein product: CASSHRRTGYSSYEQYF.

This clonotype showed up many times. The chain links TRBV28 to TRBJ2-5, with 7 positions matching TRBD2. This CDR3 has 16 residues. CDR1 and CDR2 from the germline V gene are MDHEN and SYDVKM. V lost 2 bases and J lost 5; bases outside the gene matches: 11. The CDR3 loop reads CASSLGTNTPQETQYF. CDR3 nucleotide sequence: TGTGCCAGCAGTTTAGGGACTAATACCCCTCAGGAGACCCAGTACTTC.

The chain carries TRBV20-1 and TRBJ2-7, with D possibly being TRBD2 (6 bases). The V end lost 5 bases, the J end lost 2 bases, and 22 bases lay between the germline ends. Germline CDR1 DFQATT, CDR2 SNEGSKA (reference sequence). The CDR3 loop spans 16 amino acids. The CDR3: CSAAQEGLFVPYEQYF. Here the CDR3 DNA reads TGCAGTGCTGCCCAGGAGGGGCTCTTTGTCCCCTACGAGCAGTACTTC.

This clonotype has a count of ten or more. V is TRBV15 and J is TRBJ1-1, with a weak D call TRBD1 (5 bases). Trimming removed 3 bases at V and 10 bases at J, with 15 bases between. Germline loops: CDR1 LNHNV, CDR2 YYDKDF (reference sequence). This CDR3 is built from 13 residues. CDR3 bases: TGTGCCACCAGCAGGAACCTGGGGCCGGCAGCTTTCTTT. This gives the protein CATSRNLGPAAFF. Drawing the rest from reference TRBV15 and TRBJ1-1, the complete variable domain is DAMVIQNPRYQVTQFGKPVTLSCSQTLNHNVMYWYQQKSSQAPKLLFHYYDKDFNNEADTPDNFQSRRPNTSFCFLDIRSPGLGDTAMYLCATSRNLGPAAFFGQGTRLTVV.

At least ten counts were recorded for this clonotype. This rearrangement joins TRBV15 to TRBJ2-1; D is unresolved. The CDR3 runs to 16 residues. The V end lost 2 bases, the J end lost 4 bases, and 15 bases lay between the germline ends. CDR1 is LNHNV, CDR2 YYDKDF, per germline (reference sequence). CDR3 region: CATSRSPLLSYNEQFF. CDR3 sequence (DNA): TGTGCCACCAGCAGATCGCCCCTTCTCTCGTACAATGAGCAGTTCTTC.

The chain uses TRBV20-1 and TRBJ2-7; D may match TRBD1 or TRBD2 (5 bases each). Per germline, CDR1 DFQATT and CDR2 SNEGSKA (reference sequence). This CDR3 spans 19 amino acids. The V end was cut by 1 base, the J end by 3 bases, with 28 bases between. The DNA of the CDR3 is TGCAGTGCTAGAGCCGAACTTGGGACGCCCGGAATAGGAGGCTACGAGCAGTACTTC. It translates to CSARAELGTPGIGGYEQYF.

There are many counts of this clonotype. The rearrangement joins TRBV10-3 to TRBJ2-1; TRBD2 matches at 10 bases. The length of the CDR3 is 15 residues. V was pared by 3 bases and J by 7 bases, with 6 bases of the junction left unmatched. Germline values: CDR1 ENHRY, CDR2 SYGVKD. The CDR3 DNA reads as TGTGCCATCAGTGATGCTAGCGGGAGTGGGAATGAGCAGTTCTTC. It codes for CAISDASGSGNEQFF.

This clonotype was counted ten times or more. The rearrangement joins TRBV6-1 to TRBJ1-4; 11 bases agree with TRBD1. The CDR3 extends over 14 amino acids. Germline V gives CDR1 MNHNS, CDR2 SASEGT. The V gene end was trimmed by 6 bases and the J gene end by 5 bases; junction bases not matched to a gene: 2. The CDR3 here is CASRGTGGNEKLFF. In DNA form, the CDR3 reads TGTGCCAGCAGAGGGACAGGGGGAAATGAAAAACTGTTTTTT.

This clonotype has ten or more counts. The chain is built from TRBV20-1 and TRBJ2-3; TRBD2 aligns across 12 bases. Germline lookup yields CDR1 DFQATT and CDR2 SNEGSKA (reference sequence). V shed 3 bases, J shed 4 bases, and the junction held 8 bases outside the gene matches. The CDR3 contains 16 residues. The CDR3 region has the DNA TGCAGTGCTAGTAGACTAGCGGGAGTCGGGTCAGATACGCAGTATTTT. Translating it yields CSASRLAGVGSDTQYF.

This clonotype was counted only a few times. The rearrangement joins TRBV7-9 to TRBJ2-1; the match to TRBD2 covers 12 bases. The CDR3 loop spans 16 amino acids. The germline gives CDR1 SEHNR, CDR2 FQNEAQ (reference sequence). V shed 4 bases and J 9 bases; nucleotides not matched to a gene: 10. The CDR3, as DNA: TGTGCCAGCAGCTCTCCGACTAGCGGGAGACCCGGTGAGCAGTTCTTC. This translates into CASSSPTSGRPGEQFF.

DNA of the CDR3: TGTGCCACCAGTGAGGGCGGATCCTACGAGCAGTACTTC. Its translation: CATSEGGSYEQYF. The rearrangement uses TRBV24-1 and TRBJ2-7; D not certain. Germline V lookup: CDR1 KGHDR, CDR2 SFDVKD. Trimming left V 4 bases short and J 1 base short, with 7 bases between. This CDR3 has 13 residues.

This clonotype has ten or more counts. V and J are TRBV4-1 and TRBJ2-2, with 9 bases matching TRBD1. Trimming took 3 bases from V and 6 from J; bases not matched to a gene: 14. The length of the CDR3 is 18 residues. Germline loops: CDR1 MGHRA, CDR2 YSYEKL. CDR3 region: CASSHEVDDRGKAGELFF. As DNA, the CDR3 is TGCGCCAGCAGCCACGAAGTGGACGACAGGGGGAAGGCCGGGGAGCTGTTTTTT.

The chain links TRBV9 to TRBJ2-1; the D is unclear. The ends were cut back, 3 bases at V and 8 bases at J, with 9 bases in the middle. The CDR3 consists of 12 residues. Germline lookup yields CDR1 SGDLS and CDR2 YYNGEE. The CDR3 DNA is TGTGCCAGCAGCGACCGATTCGATGAGCAGTTCTTC. This gives the protein CASSDRFDEQFF.

This clonotype turned up a few times. The chain links TRBV7-8 to TRBJ2-3, with 12 bases fitting TRBD2. The trim removed 5 bases at V and 3 bases at J, leaving 9 bases unmatched. The CDR3 extends over 17 amino acids. From germline, CDR1 is SGHVS and CDR2 FQNEAQ. For the CDR3, the DNA is TGTGCCAGCAGCCGATGGACTAGCGGGGAGATGACAGATACGCAGTATTTT. Translation: CASSRWTSGEMTDTQYF.

This clonotype was found a few times. The genes are TRBV11-1 and TRBJ2-7; D is possibly TRBD1 or TRBD2 (5 bases each). Germline CDR1 is SGHAT and CDR2 is FQDESV (reference sequence). The CDR3 is made up of 15 amino acids. Deletions cut 5 bases from V and 6 bases from J, with 20 bases between. CDR3 in amino acids: CASSPGTRFEGEQYF. DNA of the CDR3: TGTGCCAGCAGCCCTGGGACGAGATTCGAGGGCGAGCAGTACTTC. The whole variable domain, remainder taken from reference TRBV11-1 and TRBJ2-7, is EAEVAQSPRYKITEKSQAVAFWCDPISGHATLYWYRQILGQGPELLVQFQDESVVDDSQLPKDRFSAERLKGVDSTLKIQPAELGDSAMYLCASSPGTRFEGEQYFGPGTRLTVT.

This clonotype was recorded many times. J is TRBJ2-7 and V is TRBV6-1; 7 bases match TRBD2. CDR1 is MNHNS, CDR2 SASEGT, per germline. J lost 2 bases, V lost 7 bases, and 11 bases had no gene match. The CDR3 consists of 15 residues. The CDR3 DNA reads as TGTGCCAGCATGCCGGGAGGCAGGAGAGCCTACGAGCAGTACTTC. Translation gives CASMPGGRRAYEQYF.

In this sample, this clonotype turned up many times. CDR3 sequence reads: CASSSNRGSSYEQYF. The CDR3 DNA is TGTGCCAGCAGCTCCAACCGGGGCAGTTCCTACGAGCAGTACTTC. This chain joins TRBV7-2 and TRBJ2-7; the D gene could be TRBD1 or TRBD2 (5 bases each). Trimming removed 4 bases at V and 1 base at J, with 14 bases between. Germline lookup yields CDR1 SGHTA and CDR2 FQGNSA. The CDR3 runs to 15 residues.

The chain carries TRBV6-1 and TRBJ2-5; possibly TRBD1 for D (5 bases). The CDR3 has 15 residues. V gave up 3 bases and J gave up 5 bases, with 16 bases separating them. The germline V gene has CDR1 MNHNS and CDR2 SASEGT. DNA of the CDR3: TGTGCCAGCAGTGAGGATTTTTCGGCAGGGGAGACCCAGTACTTC. Its protein product is CASSEDFSAGETQYF.

The chain is built from TRBV15 and TRBJ1-2, with TRBD1 matching over 8 bases. The CDR3 covers 15 residues. Germline V lookup: CDR1 LNHNV, CDR2 YYDKDF (reference sequence). With 0 bases clipped from V and 5 bases from J, the junction kept 5 bases outside the gene matches. The chain's CDR3 is CATSRDPGGRYGYTF. The CDR3 region has the DNA TGTGCCACCAGCAGAGATCCAGGGGGCCGGTATGGCTACACCTTC.

There are a few counts of this clonotype. The chain recombines TRBV3-1 with TRBJ2-3; 8 nucleotides agree with TRBD1. CDR1 is LGHDT, CDR2 YNNKEL, per germline (reference sequence). V lost 8 bases, J lost 3 bases, and 10 bases stayed unmatched. This CDR3 comprises 15 residues. As DNA, the CDR3 is TGTGCCAGCTGCCCCTGGACAGGGCAAACAGATACGCAGTATTTT. This gives the protein CASCPWTGQTDTQYF.